Shown below are 8 T cell receptor beta chains from a single sample sequenced in a study of human T cells and chemical hapten exposure. TCRdb ran MiXCR on the RACE reads and lists one entry per CDR3 protein. The sample holds some 250,000 distinct CDR3 sequences, almost 8% seen once. Time point reported: pre-sensitization, week 0. The treatment was: therapeutic diphenylcyclopropenone sensitization with weekly scalp DPC. This sample comprised whole blood, obtained in connection with sensitization to the hapten diphenylcyclopropenone (DPC). These receptors all come from a man aged 18 to 29 with alopecia areata. Some clones in this sample may be carry-over from other donors' samples.

The chain is built from TRBV9 and TRBJ1-5, with D possibly being TRBD1 (6 bases). CDR1 is SGDLS, CDR2 YYNGEE, per germline. The CDR3 runs 15 residues. V lost 7 bases to trimming and J lost 0 bases, with 14 bases between them. For the CDR3, the DNA is TGTGCCAGCGGAGCTGGGGGCCATAGCAATCAGCCCCAGCATTTT. Protein sequence: CASGAGGHSNQPQHF.

There are a few counts of this clonotype. The rearrangement links TRBV19 to TRBJ1-5; D is perhaps TRBD1 (6 bases). The germline V gene has CDR1 LNHDA and CDR2 SQIVND (reference sequence). CDR3 length equals 11 residues. V lost 5 bases, J lost 12 bases, and 11 bases lay in between. This CDR3 reads CASSLDRLQHF. The CDR3 DNA is TGTGCCAGTAGTCTCGACAGGCTCCAGCATTTT.

This clonotype has a handful of counts. The chain is built from TRBV6-2 or TRBV6-3 and TRBJ2-5, with TRBD2 as a possible D gene (5 bases). With 6 bases removed from V and 7 bases from J, the gap between germline ends came to 12 bases. CDR3 size: 12 residues. Per germline, CDR1 MNHEY and CDR2 SVGEGT. The CDR3 nucleotides are TGTGCCAGCAGCAGCCCAAGCGGGACCCAGTACTTC. Residues: CASSSPSGTQYF.

This clonotype was picked up many times. V is TRBV11-3 and J is TRBJ2-3, with TRBD2 matching 8 bases. V shed 2 bases and J 5 bases; nucleotides not matched to a gene: 12. Germline CDR1 SGHNT, CDR2 YENEEA. This CDR3 spans 17 amino acids. The chain's CDR3 is CASSLFTGTREGDTQYF. The CDR3 coding sequence is TGTGCCAGCAGCTTATTCACCGGGACTAGAGAAGGAGATACGCAGTATTTT.

The V call is TRBV3-1, the J call TRBJ1-4, with 7 nucleotides matching TRBD1. CDR1 is LGHDT, CDR2 YNNKEL, per germline (reference sequence). CDR3 size: 16 residues. J lost 5 bases, V lost 5 bases, and 11 bases had no gene match. The CDR3 sequence: CASSSPSGQRNEKLFF. CDR3 DNA: TGTGCCAGCAGCAGCCCATCGGGACAGCGGAATGAAAAACTGTTTTTT.

The chain couples TRBV5-1 to TRBJ2-6; 7 bases line up with TRBD1. Germline lookup yields CDR1 SGHRS and CDR2 YFSETQ. This CDR3 contains 15 residues. V dropped 4 bases and J dropped 4; count of bases not matched to a gene: 5. CDR3 nucleotides: TGCGCCAGCAGCCCGACAGGGCCCGGGGCCAACGTCCTGACTTTC. This gives the protein CASSPTGPGANVLTF.

The sample holds a few counts of this clonotype. The V and J genes are TRBV27 and TRBJ1-2; D is ambiguous. The V gene lost 2 bases and the J gene lost 7 bases, with 17 bases spanning the gap. Germline V gene sequence: CDR1 MNHEY, CDR2 SMNVEV (reference sequence). This CDR3 spans 15 amino acids. The CDR3, as DNA: TGTGCCAGCAGTTTAGAGCCTAGGGCCCTAGTTGGCTACACCTTC. Protein sequence: CASSLEPRALVGYTF.

The V and J genes are TRBV12-3 or TRBV12-4 and TRBJ1-3; D not resolved. The CDR3 runs to 13 residues. The V gene lost 6 bases and the J gene lost 4 bases, with 10 bases spanning the gap. The CDR3 nucleotides are TGTGCCAGCAGCCGCATACCAGGAAACACCATATATTTT. It encodes CASSRIPGNTIYF.